This entry concerns a single T cell receptor (beta chain). This entry is derived from a study of CD8 T cells in Susac syndrome. With 5 bases removed from V and 0 bases from J, the gap between germline ends came to 13 bases. Per germline, CDR1 MNHEY and CDR2 SMNVEV (reference sequence). The CDR3 consists of 15 residues. The authors reverse transcribed roughly 0.5 to 1 ug RNA with random hexamers. MiXCR, applied by TCRdb to the immunoSEQ multiplex PCR reads, yields one record per CDR3 protein. The table shows more than 150,000 distinct CDR3 sequences, with about 94% occurring only once. This TCR was recovered from a human donor with multiple sclerosis. The sequencing input was CD8+ T cells from PBMCs. This chain links TRBV27 with TRBJ1-1, with a possible D match to TRBD1 (6 bases). The CDR3 nucleotides read TGTGCCAGCAGTCAAGGGGGGCGTATGAACACTGAAGCTTTCTTT. It specifies CASSQGGRMNTEAFF.